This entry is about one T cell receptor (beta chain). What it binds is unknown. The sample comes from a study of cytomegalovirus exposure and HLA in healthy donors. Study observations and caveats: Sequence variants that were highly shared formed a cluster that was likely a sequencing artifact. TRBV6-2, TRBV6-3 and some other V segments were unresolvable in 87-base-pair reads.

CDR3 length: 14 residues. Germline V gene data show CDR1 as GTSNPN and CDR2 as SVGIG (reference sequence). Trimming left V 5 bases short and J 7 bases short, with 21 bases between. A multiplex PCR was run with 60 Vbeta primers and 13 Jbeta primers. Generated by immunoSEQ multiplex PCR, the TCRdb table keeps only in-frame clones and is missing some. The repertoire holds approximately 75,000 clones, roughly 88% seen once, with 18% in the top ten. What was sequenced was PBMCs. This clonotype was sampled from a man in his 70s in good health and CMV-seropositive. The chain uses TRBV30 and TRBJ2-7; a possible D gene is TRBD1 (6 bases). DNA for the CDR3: TGTGCCTGGGGTAGGGGGACGCTTCCGCGGGAGCAGTACTTC. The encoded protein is CAWGRGTLPREQYF.